This TCR beta chain was identified during a study of T cells after posttransplantation cyclophosphamide. Some clones are missing from TCRdb's copy, which holds only in-frame ones; the method was immunoSEQ multiplex PCR. Recorded here are roughly 24,000 clones, with no singletons, and the ten leading clones hold under 7.5%. General study results and limits: Tissue-infiltrating T cells from skin or gut overlapped little with blood T cells.

The CDR3 has 16 amino acids. Germline values: CDR1 LNHDA, CDR2 SQIVND (reference sequence). Trimming cost V 6 bases and J 3 bases, with 21 bases left between them. This clone was seen at least ten times. The target antigen is unknown. The clonotype comes from a woman aged 55-70 years in good health, CMV-negative, and a related stem cell transplant donor. Sequencing was carried out using PBMCs. The V and J genes are TRBV19 and TRBJ2-7, with a possible D match to TRBD1 (6 bases). This CDR3 reads CASSDASGTKVYEQYF. In DNA form, the CDR3 reads TGTGCCAGTAGCGACGCTTCCGGGACAAAAGTCTACGAGCAGTACTTC.